A single sample gave rise to the 23 T cell receptor beta chains below, sequenced in a study of regulatory T cells in long-lasting Graves disease (TCRdb year 2021). Receptors were amplified or captured by multiplex PCR. The reads were generated on an Illumina HiSeq 4000. iRepertoire HTBI primers and Arm-PCR amplification of CDR3 regions were used to construct TCR beta libraries. TCRdb reanalyzed the raw reads on its own, using fastp at Q25 for trimming and MiXCR for clone calling, and kept in-frame beta chains. Each entry is one CDR3 protein sequence, shown with its most common DNA and genes. The sample profile shows some 450,000 distinct CDR3 sequences; over 15% of them were found once. The ten largest clonotypes hold about 11% of the sample. The time point label, as the study defines it: newly diagnosed GD, antithyroid drugs for less than 3 months. For both TCR sequencing and RNA sequencing, RNA was extracted from PBMCs in TRIzol.

In addition, the sample was reused for a study of T cells in Graves' hyperthyroidism and ophthalmopathy.

Here the sequenced sample was peripheral blood mononuclear cells (PBMCs), taken at new diagnosis, from a patient treated with antithyroid drugs. The receptors stem from a young woman with Graves disease. Donor details come from another sample of the same person, matched by shared clones.

This chain links TRBV10-3 with TRBJ2-1; 9 positions agree with TRBD1. The CDR3 spans 14 residues. Germline V gives CDR1 ENHRY, CDR2 SYGVKD. Trimming cost V 10 bases and J 7 bases; bases outside gene matches: 11. The chain's CDR3 is CATSQDRGWNEQFF. The CDR3 nucleotides are TGTGCCACATCACAGGACAGGGGATGGAATGAGCAGTTCTTC.

Many counts were recorded for this clonotype. The genes are TRBV28 and TRBJ2-3, with D possibly being TRBD1 or TRBD2 (6 bases each). The CDR3 consists of 15 residues. V lost 3 bases and J lost 5, with 15 bases in between. CDR1 is MDHEN, CDR2 SYDVKM, per germline. This CDR3 reads CASSFMGGRRDTQYF. The DNA of the CDR3 is TGTGCCAGCAGTTTTATGGGGGGCCGCAGAGATACGCAGTATTTT.

This clonotype was recorded many times. The chain has TRBV3-1 and TRBJ2-1; no reliable D call. CDR3 length equals 15 residues. In germline, CDR1 is LGHDT, CDR2 YNNKEL (reference sequence). Deletions cut 0 bases from V and 0 bases from J, with 6 bases between. The CDR3 loop is CASSQEASSYNEQFF. The CDR3, as DNA: TGTGCCAGCAGCCAAGAGGCTAGCTCCTACAATGAGCAGTTCTTC.

This clonotype showed up many times. The CDR3 nucleotides are TGTGCCAGCTCACTGGGTCCAGGGAACACTGAAGCTTTCTTT. This gives the protein CASSLGPGNTEAFF. The chain employs TRBV18 and TRBJ1-1; D remains ambiguous. Germline V lookup: CDR1 KGHSH, CDR2 LQKENI. Trimming shortened V by 4 bases and J by 1 base, and 10 bases separated the two germline ends. The CDR3 extends over 14 amino acids.

At least ten counts were recorded for this clonotype. The chain employs TRBV28 and TRBJ2-1; D is uncertain. With 3 bases removed from V and 4 bases from J, the gap between germline ends came to 13 bases. Germline V gene sequence: CDR1 MDHEN, CDR2 SYDVKM. The CDR3 length is 15 residues. The CDR3 bases are TGTGCCAGCAGTTTTTTAGGCTTAGGGTACAATGAGCAGTTCTTC. This sequence encodes CASSFLGLGYNEQFF.

Points on this clonotype: A much larger clone is a single base away; this may be a read error. The V gene is TRBV28, the J gene TRBJ1-6; D is unresolved. The germline CDR1 and CDR2 sequences are MDHEN and SYDVKM. The CDR3 spans 15 residues. The germline V and J ends were trimmed by 5 bases and 0 bases, with 8 bases remaining between them. CDR3 DNA sequence: TGTGCCAGCAGTCCTGCCAGCTCCTATAATTCACCCCTCCACTTT. Residues: CASSPASSYNSPLHF.

Many counts were recorded for this clonotype. V gene TRBV3-1 combines with J gene TRBJ1-2, with TRBD1 matching 10 bases. Germline CDR1 reads LGHDT; CDR2 reads YNNKEL (reference sequence). V shed 2 bases and J 3 bases; nucleotides not matched to a gene: 3. This CDR3 spans 15 amino acids. The CDR3 loop reads CASSQTGTGDYGYTF. CDR3 coding DNA: TGTGCCAGCAGCCAAACCGGGACAGGGGACTATGGCTACACCTTC.

This clonotype has ten or more counts. The chain carries TRBV27 and TRBJ2-3, with 10 nucleotides matching TRBD2. J was trimmed by 6 bases and V by 3 bases; bases with no gene match: 6. This CDR3 is 15 amino acids long. The germline CDR1 and CDR2 sequences are MNHEY and SMNVEV (reference sequence). The CDR3 nucleotides read TGTGCCAGCAGTTTTTTCCCTAGCGGGAGTGATACGCAGTATTTT. Its protein product is CASSFFPSGSDTQYF.

This clonotype was observed many times. This chain joins TRBV6-2 or TRBV6-3 and TRBJ1-1; D is ambiguous. The V end lost 3 bases, the J end lost 6 bases, and 23 bases lay between the germline ends. The CDR3 extends over 17 amino acids. The germline V gene encodes CDR1 MNHEY and CDR2 SVGEGT. This chain's CDR3 is CASSYLGGRPGEPEAFF. CDR3 coding DNA: TGTGCCAGCAGTTATCTGGGAGGGCGCCCTGGGGAGCCTGAAGCTTTCTTT.

On this clonotype itself: This may be a read error, as it is one base from a much larger clone. The chain joins TRBV6-1 to TRBJ2-1, with 8 bases lining up with TRBD2. CDR3 size: 15 residues. Germline CDR1 MNHNS, CDR2 SASEGT. V shed 5 bases and J 10 bases; nucleotides not matched to a gene: 13. In DNA form, the CDR3 reads TGTGCCAGCAGTCACCTCGGACTAGCCCCCTACGAGCAGTTCTTC. This translates into CASSHLGLAPYEQFF.

The chain combines TRBV7-9 with TRBJ1-2, with TRBD1 matching 11 bases. Trimming removed 5 bases from V and 4 bases from J; junction bases left unmatched: 9. The CDR3 totals 16 residues. Germline V CDR1 and CDR2: SEHNR, FQNEAQ (reference sequence). CDR3 in DNA: TGTGCCAGCAGCACTGGACAGGGGGCATTTCTCTATGGCTACACCTTC. This translates into CASSTGQGAFLYGYTF. The complete variable domain, with remaining parts taken from reference TRBV7-9 and TRBJ1-2, reads DTGVSQNPRHKITKRGQNVTFRCDPISEHNRLYWYRQTLGQGPEFLTYFQNEAQLEKSRLLSDRFSAERPKGSFSTLEIQRTEQGDSAMYLCASSTGQGAFLYGYTFGSGTRLTVV.

J is TRBJ1-6 and V is TRBV5-1; D unresolved. Per the germline V gene, CDR1 is SGHRS and CDR2 is YFSETQ. The CDR3 is 15 amino acids. The V gene lost 0 bases and the J gene lost 5 bases, with 9 bases spanning the gap. As DNA, the CDR3 is TGCGCCAGCAGCTTGGAACCAGGTGATAATTCACCCCTCCACTTT. This encodes CASSLEPGDNSPLHF.

This clonotype was seen more than once but under ten times. V and J are TRBV30 and TRBJ2-1; D gene unclear. Germline CDR1 is GTSNPN and CDR2 is SVGIG (reference sequence). The V end lost 0 bases, the J end lost 0 bases, and 12 bases lay between the germline ends. This CDR3 spans 16 amino acids. For the CDR3, the DNA is TGTGCCTGGAGTGTATCTTACTTGAGCTCCTACAATGAGCAGTTCTTC. Amino acid sequence: CAWSVSYLSSYNEQFF.

As to this clonotype: A far bigger clonotype differs at one base, so this is likely a read error. The chain uses TRBV20-1 and TRBJ1-2; D is unresolved. Germline V lookup: CDR1 DFQATT, CDR2 SNEGSKA (reference sequence). The CDR3 has 13 residues. CDR3 protein: CSTLRRTNYGYTF. CDR3 nucleotide sequence: TGCAGCACCCTAAGGAGGACTAACTATGGCTACACCTTC.

This clonotype was observed many times. The V and J genes are TRBV6-2 or TRBV6-3 and TRBJ2-7, with 10 nucleotides matching TRBD1. There are 15 residues in the CDR3. Germline V gene lookup returns CDR1 MNHEY and CDR2 SVGEGT. The ends lost 2 bases at V and 2 bases at J; junction bases unmatched: 3. CDR3 DNA: TGTGCCAGCAGTTACCGGGACAGGGGAACCTACGAGCAGTACTTC. Residues: CASSYRDRGTYEQYF.

The chain links TRBV6-4 to TRBJ1-1; D unresolved. The V end was cut by 3 bases, the J end by 1 base, with 6 bases between. Germline V gene data show CDR1 as MRHNA and CDR2 as SNTAGT. The CDR3 totals 13 residues. The CDR3 spells CASSESANTEAFF. The CDR3 coding sequence is TGTGCCAGCAGTGAATCAGCGAACACTGAAGCTTTCTTT.

In its sample, this clonotype was seen many times. The V call is TRBV20-1, the J call TRBJ1-1; no clear D gene. With 2 bases removed from V and 11 bases from J, the gap between germline ends came to 12 bases. The CDR3 consists of 11 residues. Germline V CDR1 and CDR2: DFQATT, SNEGSKA (reference sequence). The CDR3, as DNA: TGCAGTGCTAGACCAACGAGTGCGGCTTTCTTT. Protein: CSARPTSAAFF.

CDR3 nucleotide sequence: TGTGCCAGCAGCTTGATGTACAGAAGCACAGATACGCAGTATTTT. Its translation is CASSLMYRSTDTQYF. The chain couples TRBV5-5 to TRBJ2-3; D unresolved. CDR3 length equals 15 residues. Trimming took 1 base from V and 0 from J, leaving 9 bases between them. Looked up from germline, CDR1 is SGHKS and CDR2 is YYEKEE (reference sequence).

The sample holds a few counts of this clonotype. This may be a read error, as it is one base from a much larger clone. The rearrangement links TRBV3-1 to TRBJ1-2, with D perhaps TRBD1 (6 bases). The V gene's germline CDR1 is LGHDT and CDR2 YNNKEL (reference sequence). CDR3 length: 17 residues. In nucleotides, the CDR3 is TGTGCCAGCAACCAAGATCATCGGGGGCGCGTCGGCTATGGCTACACCTTC. It is translated as CASNQDHRGRVGYGYTF.

This clonotype was picked up many times. The chain uses TRBV27 and TRBJ2-1; possibly TRBD1 or TRBD2 for D (5 bases each). Germline lookup yields CDR1 MNHEY and CDR2 SMNVEV (reference sequence). The CDR3 extends over 18 amino acids. V shed 5 bases and J shed 0 bases, with 20 bases lying between them. CDR3 loop: CASSPAPGRKYSYNEQFF. DNA for the CDR3: TGTGCCAGCAGTCCCGCGCCGGGACGGAAATACTCCTACAATGAGCAGTTCTTC.

This clonotype was counted between two and nine times. The gene calls are TRBV20-1 and TRBJ1-5; 9 positions match TRBD1. CDR3 length equals 16 residues. Germline trimming cut 6 bases from V and 1 base from J; bases unmatched to any gene: 10. Germline CDR1 reads DFQATT; CDR2 reads SNEGSKA (reference sequence). The CDR3 region is CSALTGGYLSNQPQHF. For the CDR3, the DNA is TGCAGTGCACTGACAGGGGGATATTTAAGCAATCAGCCCCAGCATTTT.

This clonotype occurred many times. This chain joins TRBV30 and TRBJ2-2; 7 positions agree with TRBD1. Trimming at V came to 1 base and at J to 7 bases, leaving 12 bases not matched to a gene. The CDR3 runs to 16 residues. The germline CDR1 and CDR2 sequences are GTSNPN and SVGIG (reference sequence). The CDR3, as DNA: TGTGCCTGGAGTGGCCCGGGACAGTCGTTGGGCGGGGAGCTGTTTTTT. Translated: CAWSGPGQSLGGELFF.

As to this clonotype: The junction does not match germline at one end; this may be a read error. The genes are TRBV12-3 or TRBV12-4 and TRBJ2-5; a possible D gene is TRBD2 (6 bases). This CDR3 has 16 amino acids. CDR3 sequence: CASRRGGQSSYNEQSF. The CDR3 bases are TGTGCCAGCCGGCGGGGCGGCCAGAGCTCCTACAATGAGCAGTCCTTC.